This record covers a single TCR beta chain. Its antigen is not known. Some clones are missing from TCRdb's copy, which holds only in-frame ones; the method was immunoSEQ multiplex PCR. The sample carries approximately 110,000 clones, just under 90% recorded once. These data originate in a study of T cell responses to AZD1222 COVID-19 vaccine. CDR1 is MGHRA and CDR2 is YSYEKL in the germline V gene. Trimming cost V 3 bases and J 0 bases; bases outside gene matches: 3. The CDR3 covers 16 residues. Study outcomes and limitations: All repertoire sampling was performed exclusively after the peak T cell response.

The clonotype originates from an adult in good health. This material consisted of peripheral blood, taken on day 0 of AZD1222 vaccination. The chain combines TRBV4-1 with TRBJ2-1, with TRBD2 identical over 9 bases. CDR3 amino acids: CASSHVTSGSYNEQFF. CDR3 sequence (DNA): TGCGCCAGCAGCCACGTGACTAGCGGCTCCTACAATGAGCAGTTCTTC.